Listed here are 9 T cell receptor beta chains from one sample, sequenced in a study of OX40 agonist ivuxolimab in advanced cancers. Libraries were prepared through the immunoSEQ multiplex PCR assay. The table was pulled from immuneACCESS by TCRdb, which kept in-frame rearrangements only. Such tables lose some clones; where checked, under half of the loss comes from unresolved V genes, and the rest has no known cause. The sample records over 30,000 clones, over 85% of which are singletons. Together, the top ten hold around 35% of the sample. This specimen consisted of CD4+ or CD8+ T cells sorted from blood, obtained in a trial of the OX40 agonist ivuxolimab. The origin of the receptors is an adult with an advanced solid tumor such as melanoma, head and neck, liver or kidney cancer.

The genes are TRBV9 and TRBJ1-1, with D maybe TRBD1 (6 bases). Looked up from germline, CDR1 is SGDLS and CDR2 is YYNGEE. The CDR3 sequence is 18 residues long. The V and J ends lost 4 bases and 4 bases respectively, with 26 bases between them. CDR3 sequence: CASSPVSRPGGGGTEAFF. In DNA form, the CDR3 reads TGTGCCAGCAGCCCGGTGAGTCGTCCGGGGGGCGGCGGCACTGAAGCTTTCTTT.

The chain has TRBV5-5 and TRBJ2-1, with a tentative D call TRBD2 (5 bases). The CDR3 is 12 residues long. The V gene lost 1 base and the J gene lost 8 bases, with 7 bases spanning the gap. CDR1 and CDR2 (germline): SGHKS, YYEKEE (reference sequence). Written as DNA, the CDR3 is TGTGCCAGCAGCTTGACCGGGGATGAGCAGTTCTTC. This sequence encodes CASSLTGDEQFF.

V is TRBV6-5 and J is TRBJ1-1, with TRBD1 as a possible D gene (6 bases). Trimming took 8 bases from V and 1 from J, leaving 14 bases between them. Germline V gene sequence: CDR1 MNHEY, CDR2 SVGAGI. The CDR3 consists of 14 residues. The CDR3 DNA reads as TGTGCCAGCGGCGGGGGGCGAGGGAACACTGAAGCTTTCTTT. As protein: CASGGGRGNTEAFF.

The chain links TRBV7-9 to TRBJ2-7; tentative D call: TRBD1 (6 bases). CDR3 length equals 12 residues. CDR1 is SEHNR, CDR2 FQNEAQ, per germline (reference sequence). V lost 1 base and J 6 bases, leaving 7 bases between the germline ends. The CDR3: CASSLVQGEQYF. The CDR3 DNA sequence: TGTGCCAGCAGCTTAGTACAGGGCGAGCAGTACTTC.

The count of this clone is one. The chain couples TRBV6-5 to TRBJ2-7; unclear D gene. In germline, CDR1 is MNHEY, CDR2 SVGAGI. V lost 8 bases, J lost 3 bases, and 11 bases lay in between. The CDR3 is 12 residues long. CDR3 nucleotides: TGTGCCAGCGGGCAGAGAAGCTACGAGCAGTACTTC. It codes for CASGQRSYEQYF.

This chain joins TRBV19 and TRBJ2-7; the match to TRBD2 covers 8 bases. V shed 6 bases and J 3 bases; nucleotides not matched to a gene: 10. From germline, CDR1 is LNHDA and CDR2 SQIVND (reference sequence). The CDR3 consists of 15 residues. The CDR3 DNA reads TGTGCCAGTAGCATGGGTAGCGGGAAGCACTACGAGCAGTACTTC. Translation: CASSMGSGKHYEQYF. The full variable domain, with the rest looked up from reference TRBV19 and TRBJ2-7, is DGGITQSPKYLFRKEGQNVTLSCEQNLNHDAMYWYRQDPGQGLRLIYYSQIVNDFQKGDIAEGYSVSREKKESFPLTVTSAQKNPTAFYLCASSMGSGKHYEQYFGPGTRLTVT.

The chain uses TRBV4-2 and TRBJ1-2; D gene ambiguous. The CDR3 loop spans 14 amino acids. Germline V gene sequence: CDR1 LGHNA, CDR2 YNFKEQ. V lost 0 bases and J 2 bases, leaving 7 bases between the germline ends. The CDR3 spells CASSQEMVNYGYTF. CDR3 sequence (DNA): TGTGCCAGCAGCCAAGAAATGGTGAACTATGGCTACACCTTC.

This clone is categorized as medium-sized (0.01 to 0.1%). The V and J genes are TRBV27 and TRBJ2-7; TRBD2 might be the D (5 bases). With 11 bases removed from V and 5 bases from J, the gap between germline ends came to 13 bases. The CDR3 runs to 11 residues. Germline V lookup: CDR1 MNHEY, CDR2 SMNVEV (reference sequence). The CDR3 DNA reads as TGTGCCTCCGGGGTCGGGGACGAGCAGTACTTC. Residues: CASGVGDEQYF.

Concerning this clone: At one of its ends the junction is not consistent with the germline gene, which may arise from a read error. The genes are TRBV18 and TRBJ2-5; TRBD1 aligns across 7 bases. Per the germline V gene, CDR1 is KGHSH and CDR2 is LQKENI. The CDR3 has 14 amino acids. CDR3 in DNA: TGTGCCAGCTCAGCGTCAACAGGGGTGGAGAGCCAGTACTTC. As protein: CASSASTGVESQYF. The full variable domain, in which reference TRBV18 and TRBJ2-5 provide the parts outside the CDR3, is NAGVMQNPRHLVRRRGQEARLRCSPMKGHSHVYWYRQLPEEGLKFMVYLQKENIIDESGMPKERFSAEFPKEGPSILRIQQVVRGDSAAYFCASSASTGVESQYFGPGTRLLVL.